This TCR beta chain was profiled in a study of CD8+CD57+ T cells in acquired aplastic anemia. The overall study: The study obtained an average of approximately 3 ug of DNA from sorted CD4+ and CD8+ cells. Whole-study findings and limits: Patients and controls had CD8+ Simpson's diversity values that were not significantly distinct. Patients and controls turned out to have roughly 31 CD8+ CDR3 sequences in common.

Investigators profiled TCR beta VDJ and CDR3 from genomic DNA template. TCRdb re-called the reads with MiXCR, one entry per CDR3 protein. This table has about 180,000 distinct CDR3 sequences, just over 45% appearing once. Concerning this clonotype: Antigen: not known.

The CDR3 loop spans 10 amino acids. V lost 6 bases and J 5 bases, leaving 5 bases between the germline ends. Germline-derived CDR1 and CDR2 are SQVTM and ANQGSEA. The receptor was derived from a human donor in good health. The chain links TRBV29-1 to TRBJ1-5, with D unclear. Sequencing was performed on sorted CD4+, CD8+, or CD8+CD57+ T cells (not recorded which) from PBMCs. The CDR3 is CSVVDQPQHF. The CDR3 DNA reads as TGCAGCGTGGTGGATCAGCCCCAGCATTTT.